Listed here is a single T cell receptor (beta chain). This specimen comes from a study of OX40 agonist ivuxolimab in advanced cancers. Study details: Clinicians treated patients with ivuxolimab, an agonistic anti-OX40 (CD134) antibody. Those enrolled were 82.7% male, with a mean age of about 66 years and ages from roughly 20 to 90.

The table came from immunoSEQ multiplex PCR; TCRdb's copy has only in-frame clones and leaves some out. Here the sample spans tens of thousands of clones, about 90% being singletons. V trimming: 4 bases; J trimming: 4 bases; junction bases outside the gene matches: 4. There are 13 residues in the CDR3. The germline V gene has CDR1 SGHRS and CDR2 YFSETQ. Sequencing was performed on CD4+ or CD8+ T cells sorted from blood, taken in a trial of the OX40 agonist ivuxolimab. The chain recombines TRBV5-1 with TRBJ1-2, with TRBD1 identical over 7 bases. This clonotype originated in an adult with an advanced solid tumor such as melanoma, head and neck, liver or kidney cancer. CDR3 DNA: TGCGCCAGCAGCGAGGGGGCACCCTATGGCTACACCTTC. Translation: CASSEGAPYGYTF.